The 14 T cell receptor beta chains below come from one sample, sequenced in a study of blood T cell repertoires in COVID-19. TCRdb keeps only in-frame clones here, not all; method: immunoSEQ multiplex PCR. Here the sample spans about 180,000 clones, roughly three quarters being singletons. Sequenced: peripheral blood. These receptors all stem from a woman of 80 years or more with COVID-19, enrolled during active disease.

The chain couples TRBV2 to TRBJ2-3; 10 nucleotides match TRBD2. Germline V gene lookup returns CDR1 SNHLY and CDR2 FYNNEI. The CDR3 contains 15 residues. Unmatched junction bases numbered 6, after V lost 7 bases and J lost 2 bases. The CDR3: CASISGRAITDTQYF. CDR3 bases: TGTGCCAGCATCAGCGGGAGGGCGATCACAGATACGCAGTATTTT.

This clone was recorded only once. The V and J genes are TRBV7-2 and TRBJ1-2, with a weak D call TRBD1 (5 bases). Between the trimmed V and J ends, which lost 1 base and 6 bases, there was a span of 21 bases. The CDR3 is 17 amino acids. Germline values: CDR1 SGHTA, CDR2 FQGNSA. CDR3 residues: CASSLDPTGATKNGYTF. The CDR3, as DNA: TGTGCCAGCAGCTTAGATCCTACAGGTGCCACCAAAAATGGCTACACCTTC.

This rearrangement joins TRBV7-9 to TRBJ2-1, with 8 bases lining up with TRBD1. Trimming took 6 bases from V and 1 from J; bases not matched to a gene: 5. Germline V gene sequence: CDR1 SEHNR, CDR2 FQNEAQ (reference sequence). The CDR3 length is 15 residues. The CDR3 coding sequence is TGTGCCAGCAGGGACAGGGTTGGATCCTACAATGAGCAGTTCTTC. Protein product: CASRDRVGSYNEQFF.

The rearrangement joins TRBV7-9 to TRBJ2-2; 8 bases are a match to TRBD1. With 3 bases clipped from V and 6 bases from J, the junction kept 3 bases outside the gene matches. CDR1 SEHNR and CDR2 FQNEAQ come from the germline V gene (reference sequence). CDR3 length: 14 amino acids. CDR3: CASSFLTGAGELFF. Written as DNA, the CDR3 is TGTGCCAGCAGCTTCCTGACAGGGGCCGGGGAGCTGTTTTTT.

The chain joins TRBV4-2 to TRBJ1-3; TRBD1 matches at 8 bases. With V trimmed by 2 bases and J by 4 bases, 7 bases remained unmatched. The CDR3 is made up of 16 amino acids. Germline CDR1 LGHNA, CDR2 YNFKEQ. This chain's CDR3 is CASSQSQGVAGNTIYF. The CDR3 DNA sequence: TGTGCCAGCAGCCAATCACAGGGGGTTGCAGGAAACACCATATATTTT.

V gene TRBV9 combines with J gene TRBJ1-2; 10 bases align to TRBD1. The CDR3 runs to 14 residues. V was pared by 0 bases and J by 5 bases, with 1 base of the junction left unmatched. Germline V CDR1 and CDR2: SGDLS, YYNGEE. DNA for the CDR3: TGTGCCAGCAGCGTAGGGGGACAGGGGTATGGCTACACCTTC. Translating it yields CASSVGGQGYGYTF.

The chain uses TRBV7-9 and TRBJ2-3, with D unclear. Looked up from germline, CDR1 is SEHNR and CDR2 is FQNEAQ (reference sequence). V lost 3 bases to trimming and J lost 6 bases, with 4 bases between them. This CDR3 is built from 11 residues. The CDR3 sequence is CASSFSDTQYF. In DNA form, the CDR3 reads TGTGCCAGCAGCTTCTCGGATACGCAGTATTTT.

This clone is a singleton in its sample. The chain carries TRBV3-1 (or the pseudogene TRBV3-2) and TRBJ2-7; TRBD1 agrees at 12 bases. The V segment lost 3 bases and the J segment 0 bases; nucleotides outside the gene matches: 0. Germline V gene sequence: CDR1 LGHDT, CDR2 YNNKEL (reference sequence). The CDR3 sequence is 15 residues long. DNA of the CDR3: TGTGCCAGCAGCCAGGGACAGGGGGCCTCCTACGAGCAGTACTTC. This translates into CASSQGQGASYEQYF.

The chain has TRBV18 and TRBJ2-1, with 9 bases matching TRBD1. The V and J ends lost 5 bases and 6 bases, in that order; junction bases with no gene match: 2. The V gene's germline CDR1 is KGHSH and CDR2 LQKENI. The CDR3 runs 13 residues. The CDR3 loop reads CASSSTGGNEQFF. CDR3 bases: TGTGCCAGCTCATCGACAGGGGGCAATGAGCAGTTCTTC.

The rearrangement links TRBV3-1 (or the pseudogene TRBV3-2) to TRBJ2-3; 16 bases map to TRBD2. The V and J ends lost 1 base and 11 bases, in that order; junction bases with no gene match: 9. In germline, CDR1 is LGHDT, CDR2 YNNKEL (reference sequence). CDR3 length: 17 residues. CDR3: CASSQAGTSGGANRQYF. For the CDR3, the DNA is TGTGCCAGCAGCCAAGCCGGGACTAGCGGGGGGGCAAATCGGCAGTATTTT.

The rearrangement links TRBV5-1 to TRBJ2-2, with 8 bases that match TRBD1. This CDR3 region has 16 residues. With V trimmed by 6 bases and J by 7 bases, 14 bases remained unmatched. From germline, CDR1 is SGHRS and CDR2 YFSETQ. CDR3 sequence reads: CASTSDRGAPRGELFF. DNA of the CDR3: TGCGCCAGCACCTCTGACAGGGGCGCGCCCCGCGGGGAGCTGTTTTTT.

This sequence joins TRBV11-2 and TRBJ2-1; D call uncertain. Between the trimmed V and J ends, which lost 2 bases and 0 bases, there was a span of 8 bases. This CDR3 spans 15 amino acids. CDR1 is SGHAT and CDR2 is FQNNGV in the germline V gene. CDR3 loop: CASSLPRSSYNEQFF. As DNA, the CDR3 is TGTGCCAGCAGCTTACCGCGGAGCTCCTACAATGAGCAGTTCTTC.

The rearrangement uses TRBV5-1 and TRBJ1-1, with D unresolved. The germline CDR1 and CDR2 sequences are SGHRS and YFSETQ. This CDR3 comprises 14 residues. V gave up 0 bases and J gave up 5 bases, with 11 bases separating them. The CDR3 here is CASSLAQGGTEAFF. Written as DNA, the CDR3 is TGCGCCAGCAGCTTGGCCCAAGGAGGGACTGAAGCTTTCTTT. Combining the CDR3 with reference TRBV5-1 and TRBJ1-1 gives the whole variable domain KAGVTQTPRYLIKTRGQQVTLSCSPISGHRSVSWYQQTPGQGLQFLFEYFSETQRNKGNFPGRFSGRQFSNSRSEMNVSTLELGDSALYLCASSLAQGGTEAFFGQGTRLTVV.

This clone was counted between two and nine times. The chain is built from TRBV5-6 and TRBJ1-1, with 10 positions matching TRBD1. V gave up 3 bases and J gave up 4 bases; unmatched junction bases: 6. The CDR3 runs to 15 residues. CDR1 SGHDT and CDR2 YYEEEE come from the germline V gene. The CDR3: CASSSDRGKTTEAFF. The CDR3 DNA follows: TGTGCCAGCAGCTCGGACAGGGGGAAGACCACTGAAGCTTTCTTT. Full variable domain (outside the CDR3, taken from reference TRBV5-6 and TRBJ1-1): DAGVTQSPTHLIKTRGQQVTLRCSPKSGHDTVSWYQQALGQGPQFIFQYYEEEERQRGNFPDRFSGHQFPNYSSELNVNALLLGDSALYLCASSSDRGKTTEAFFGQGTRLTVV.